This is a list of T cell receptor beta chains from one sample in a study of tumor and adjacent non-tumor tissue in lung cancer. TCRdb reanalysed the multiplex PCR reads using MiXCR and keeps one entry per CDR3 protein. The sample records some 200,000 distinct CDR3 sequences, 71% being singletons. Source material: lung tumor tissue. All receptors derive from a man aged 55 to 70 with non-small cell lung cancer. Both conserved end residues are part of each CDR3.

>TRBJ2-3|TRBV4-2|16
CDSSAGGTGSPDTQYF
>TRBJ1-4|TRBV6-1|13
CVSMGRGNEKLLF
>TRBJ1-5|TRBV6-2/TRBV6-3|13
CVSNPSATQPQHF
>TRBJ1-6|TRBV11-3|12
CASSNAYPPLHF
>TRBJ1-6|TRBV20-1|13
CSARDPGEGPLHF
>TRBJ1-1|TRBV29-1|11
CSVDGTSEAFF
>TRBJ2-7|TRBV4-1|16
CANSQDKRGLSYEQYF
>TRBJ1-6|TRBV13|17
CASSQGTYRVGNSPFHF
>TRBJ2-5|TRBV11-1|14
CASSLGWSQKTRYF
>TRBJ2-2|TRBV29-1|13
CSVLARNTGELFF
>TRBJ1-5|TRBV4-2|15
CASSQATGVNQPQHF
>TRBJ2-7|TRBV7-8|14
CASSLVAGINEQYF
>TRBJ1-5|TRBV4-1|15
CASSQDGTQNQPQHF
>TRBJ2-1|TRBV11-3|17
CASSPGWYRPQANEQFF
>TRBJ2-2|TRBV6-5|15
CASSYRAGYTGELFF
>TRBJ2-1|TRBV12-3/TRBV12-4|15
CTSSLQQGSPNEQFF
>TRBJ2-3|TRBV5-1|14
CASSLALATGTQYF
>TRBJ1-2|TRBV6-6|13
CASSWEGIYGYTF
>TRBJ2-7|TRBV14|15
CPSRQEGGLAYEQYF
>TRBJ1-4|TRBV4-3|18
CASSLGQGDTPTNEKLFF
>TRBJ1-5|TRBV6-2/TRBV6-3|16
CASRSVTGFLGQPQHF
>TRBJ2-2|TRBV20-1|14
CSALRGAGTGELFF
>TRBJ2-2|TRBV11-2|15
CASNSRQGSAGELFF
>TRBJ2-3|TRBV11-3|14
CANSNPGTPSTRYF
>TRBJ1-2|TRBV6-1|14
CASSELWVFDGYTF
>TRBJ1-5|TRBV28|15
CASSPRGQINQPQHF
>TRBJ2-1|TRBV11-1|17
CSSSLTRLAGGNNEQFF
>TRBJ1-5|TRBV28|15
CASSPSGNSYHPQHF
>TRBJ1-2|TRBV11-1|12
CANSYDNYGYTF
>TRBJ1-1|TRBV4-2|12
CASSHSGTEAFF
>TRBJ2-5|TRBV20-1|14
CSARGLAGSEIQYF
>TRBJ2-3|TRBV6-2/TRBV6-3|15
CASRRGTVALDTQYF
>TRBJ2-7|TRBV7-2|17
CASSFRTSGGGNYEQYF